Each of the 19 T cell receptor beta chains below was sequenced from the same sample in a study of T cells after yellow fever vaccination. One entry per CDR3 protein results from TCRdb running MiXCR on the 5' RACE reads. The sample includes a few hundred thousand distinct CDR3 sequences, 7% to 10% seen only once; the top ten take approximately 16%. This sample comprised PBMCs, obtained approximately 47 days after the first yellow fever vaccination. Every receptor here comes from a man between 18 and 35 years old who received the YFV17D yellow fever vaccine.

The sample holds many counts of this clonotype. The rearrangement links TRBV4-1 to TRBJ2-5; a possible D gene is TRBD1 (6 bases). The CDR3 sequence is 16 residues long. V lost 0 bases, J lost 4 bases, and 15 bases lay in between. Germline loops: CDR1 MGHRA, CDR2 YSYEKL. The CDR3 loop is CASSQDLNGRGETQYF. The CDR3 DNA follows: TGCGCCAGCAGCCAAGATCTTAATGGCAGGGGAGAGACCCAGTACTTC.

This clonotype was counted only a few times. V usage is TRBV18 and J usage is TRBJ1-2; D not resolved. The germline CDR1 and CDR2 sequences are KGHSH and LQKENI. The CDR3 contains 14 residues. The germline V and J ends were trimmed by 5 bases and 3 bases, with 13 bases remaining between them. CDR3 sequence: CASSAVKRDYGYTF. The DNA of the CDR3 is TGTGCCAGCTCAGCCGTCAAAAGGGACTATGGCTACACCTTC.

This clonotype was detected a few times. CDR3 protein: CASSGRTGAYTF. The CDR3 region has the DNA TGTGCCAGCAGTGGACGGACAGGGGCCTACACCTTC. The gene calls are TRBV12-3 or TRBV12-4 and TRBJ1-2, with 9 bases identical to TRBD1. The length of the CDR3 is 12 residues. V lost 5 bases and J lost 10; bases outside the gene matches: 5.

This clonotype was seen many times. This CDR3 is CATRQGSILNEQFF. In DNA form, the CDR3 reads TGTGCCACCAGACAGGGGTCTATTTTAAATGAGCAGTTCTTC. This chain links TRBV19 with TRBJ2-1; the match to TRBD1 covers 8 bases. Looked up from germline, CDR1 is LNHDA and CDR2 is SQIVND (reference sequence). The CDR3 has 14 amino acids. V trimming: 10 bases; J trimming: 7 bases; junction bases outside the gene matches: 12.

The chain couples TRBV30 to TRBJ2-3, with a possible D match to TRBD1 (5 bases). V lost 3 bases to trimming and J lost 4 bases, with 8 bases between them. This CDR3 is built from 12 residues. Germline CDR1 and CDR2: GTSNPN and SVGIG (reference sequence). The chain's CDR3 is CAWSAGPDTQYF. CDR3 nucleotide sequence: TGTGCCTGGAGCGCAGGGCCAGATACGCAGTATTTT.

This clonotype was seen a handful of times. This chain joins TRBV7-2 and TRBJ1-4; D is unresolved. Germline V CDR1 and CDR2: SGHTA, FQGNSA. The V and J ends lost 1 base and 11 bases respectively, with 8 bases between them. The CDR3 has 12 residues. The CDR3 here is CASSLEQHKLFF. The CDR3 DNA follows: TGTGCCAGCAGCTTAGAACAACACAAACTGTTTTTT.

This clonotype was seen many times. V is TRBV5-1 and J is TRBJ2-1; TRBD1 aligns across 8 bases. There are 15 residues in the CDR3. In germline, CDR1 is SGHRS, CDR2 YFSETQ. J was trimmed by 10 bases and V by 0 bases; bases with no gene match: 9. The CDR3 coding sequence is TGCGCCAGCAGCTTGGCCCCCTCAGGGGGCGTAGAGCAGTTCTTC. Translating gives CASSLAPSGGVEQFF.

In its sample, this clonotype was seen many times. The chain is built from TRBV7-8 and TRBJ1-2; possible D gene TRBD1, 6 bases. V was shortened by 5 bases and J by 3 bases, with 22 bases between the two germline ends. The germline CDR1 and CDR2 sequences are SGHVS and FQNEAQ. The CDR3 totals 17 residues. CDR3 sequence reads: CASSPPWGQRGYYGYTF. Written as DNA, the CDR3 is TGTGCCAGCAGCCCCCCCTGGGGACAACGTGGGTACTATGGCTACACCTTC.

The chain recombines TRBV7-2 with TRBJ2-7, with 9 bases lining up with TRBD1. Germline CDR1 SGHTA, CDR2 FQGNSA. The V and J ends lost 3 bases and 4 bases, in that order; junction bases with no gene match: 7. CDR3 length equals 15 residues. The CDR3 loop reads CASSLGTGKGYEQYF. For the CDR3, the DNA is TGTGCCAGCAGCTTGGGGACAGGGAAAGGTTACGAGCAGTACTTC. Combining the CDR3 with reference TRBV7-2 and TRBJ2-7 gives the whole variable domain GAGVSQSPSNKVTEKGKDVELRCDPISGHTALYWYRQSLGQGLEFLIYFQGNSAPDKSGLPSDRFSAERTGGSVSTLTIQRTQQEDSAVYLCASSLGTGKGYEQYFGPGTRLTVT.

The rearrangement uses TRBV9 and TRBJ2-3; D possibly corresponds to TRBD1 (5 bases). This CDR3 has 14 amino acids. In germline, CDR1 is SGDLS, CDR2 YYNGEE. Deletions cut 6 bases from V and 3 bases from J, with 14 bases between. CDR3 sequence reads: CASTPSPGTDTQYF. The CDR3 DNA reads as TGTGCCAGCACTCCTAGTCCAGGGACAGATACGCAGTATTTT.

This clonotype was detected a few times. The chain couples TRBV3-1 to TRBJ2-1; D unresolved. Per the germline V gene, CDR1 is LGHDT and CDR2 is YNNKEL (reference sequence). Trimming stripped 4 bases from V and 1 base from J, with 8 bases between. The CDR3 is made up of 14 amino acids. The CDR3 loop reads CASSRSESYNEQFF. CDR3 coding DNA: TGTGCCAGCAGCCGATCCGAGTCCTACAATGAGCAGTTCTTC.

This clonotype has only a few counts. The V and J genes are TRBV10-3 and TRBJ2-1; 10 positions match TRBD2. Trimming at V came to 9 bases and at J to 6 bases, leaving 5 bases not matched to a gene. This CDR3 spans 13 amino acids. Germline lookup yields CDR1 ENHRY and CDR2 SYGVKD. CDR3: CAIHASGGNEQFF. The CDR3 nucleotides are TGTGCCATTCACGCTAGCGGGGGCAATGAGCAGTTCTTC.

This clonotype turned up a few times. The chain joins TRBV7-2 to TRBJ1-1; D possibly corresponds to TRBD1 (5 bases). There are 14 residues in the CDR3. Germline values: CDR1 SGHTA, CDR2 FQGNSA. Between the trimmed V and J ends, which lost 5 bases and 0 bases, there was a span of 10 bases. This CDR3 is CASSRQYMNTEAFF. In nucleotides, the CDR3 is TGTGCCAGCAGCCGACAGTATATGAACACTGAAGCTTTCTTT. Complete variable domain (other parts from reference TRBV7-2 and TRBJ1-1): GAGVSQSPSNKVTEKGKDVELRCDPISGHTALYWYRQSLGQGLEFLIYFQGNSAPDKSGLPSDRFSAERTGGSVSTLTIQRTQQEDSAVYLCASSRQYMNTEAFFGQGTRLTVV.

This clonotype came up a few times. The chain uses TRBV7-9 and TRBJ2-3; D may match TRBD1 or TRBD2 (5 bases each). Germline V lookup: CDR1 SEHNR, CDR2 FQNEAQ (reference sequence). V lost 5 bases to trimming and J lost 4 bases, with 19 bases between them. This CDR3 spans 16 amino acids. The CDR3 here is CASSHPGTLLPDTQYF. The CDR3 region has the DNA TGTGCCAGCAGCCATCCCGGGACCCTGCTTCCAGATACGCAGTATTTT. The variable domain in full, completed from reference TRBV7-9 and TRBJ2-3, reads DTGVSQNPRHKITKRGQNVTFRCDPISEHNRLYWYRQTLGQGPEFLTYFQNEAQLEKSRLLSDRFSAERPKGSFSTLEIQRTEQGDSAMYLCASSHPGTLLPDTQYFGPGTRLTVL.

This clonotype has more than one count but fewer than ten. In DNA form, the CDR3 reads TGTGCCAGCAGTTACCAGGACGGGCAGCCCCAGCATTTT. It yields the protein CASSYQDGQPQHF. This sequence joins TRBV6-5 and TRBJ1-5; D uncertain. The CDR3 covers 13 residues. V gave up 2 bases and J gave up 7 bases, with 9 bases separating them. The germline V gene encodes CDR1 MNHEY and CDR2 SVGAGI.

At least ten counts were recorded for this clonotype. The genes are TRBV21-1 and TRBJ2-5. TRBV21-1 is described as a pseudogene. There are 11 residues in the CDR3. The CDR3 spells CASKDQETQYF. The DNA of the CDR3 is TGTGCCAGCAAGGATCAAGAGACCCAGTACTTC.

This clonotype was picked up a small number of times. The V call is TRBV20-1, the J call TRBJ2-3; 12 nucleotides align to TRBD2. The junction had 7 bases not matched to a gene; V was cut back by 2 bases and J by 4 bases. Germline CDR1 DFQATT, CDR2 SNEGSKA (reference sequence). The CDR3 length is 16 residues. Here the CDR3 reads CSARPLAGGLSDTQYF. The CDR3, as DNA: TGCAGTGCTAGACCGCTAGCGGGGGGGCTGTCAGATACGCAGTATTTT.

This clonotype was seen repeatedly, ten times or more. Here the CDR3 DNA reads TGTGCCAGCGAGGGGGGGGGTGCAGATACGCAGTATTTT. Translating it yields CASEGGGADTQYF. The V call is TRBV11-2, the J call TRBJ2-3; D is possibly TRBD2 (7 bases). The length of the CDR3 is 13 residues. Germline-derived CDR1 and CDR2 are SGHAT and FQNNGV. V was pared by 8 bases and J by 4 bases, with 13 bases between.

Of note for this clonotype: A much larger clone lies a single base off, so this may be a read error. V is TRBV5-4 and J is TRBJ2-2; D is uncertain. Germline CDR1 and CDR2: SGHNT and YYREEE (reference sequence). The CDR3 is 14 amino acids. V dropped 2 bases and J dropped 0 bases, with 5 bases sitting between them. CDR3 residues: CASSFDTNTGELFF. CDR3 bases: TGTGCCAGCAGCTTTGACACGAACACCGGGGAGCTGTTTTTT. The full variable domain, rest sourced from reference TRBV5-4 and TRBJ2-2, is ETGVTQSPTHLIKTRGQQVTLRCSSQSGHNTVSWYQQALGQGPQFIFQYYREEENGRGNFPPRFSGLQFPNYSSELNVNALELDDSALYLCASSFDTNTGELFFGEGSRLTVL.